This record looks at one T cell receptor (beta chain) sequence and its context. It has no known antigen specificity. No much larger clone exists at a distance of one base, and base qualities are not known. The sample belongs to a study of identical twins (dated by TCRdb to about 2016). For the wider study: The study deep-sequenced TCR alpha and beta repertoires from monozygotic twins, unrelated adults of various ages and cord blood to test whether fetal clonotypes persist. Replicate twin experiments were performed at different times using different library preparation protocols to rule out contamination.

On the study overall, not on this receptor specifically: Out-of-frame TCR alpha sharing in monozygotic twins was systematically underestimated by recombination models, whereas sharing between unrelated individuals was in agreement with the recombination models. Abundant cord blood beta clonotypes carried fewer insertions; young adult naive repertoires showed a weaker similar trend, while memory repertoires showed none. The excess sharing between twins in beta out-of-frame sequences was weaker because fewer shared sequences reduced the signal-to-noise ratio. Compared with coincidental sharing between unrelated individuals, out-of-frame TCR alpha sequences shared between twins had an excess of sequences with low generation probability. Zero-insertion analyses could be partly confounded by invariant T cells such as MAIT and iNKT, although diverse VJ usage argued against such confounding for most clonotypes. Because the same donors could not be followed over many years, the conclusions depended on cross-sectional statistical analysis.

Every donor was a healthy Caucasian. Miltenyi CD45RO+ enrichment and human naive T-cell isolation kits were used to isolate memory (CD45RO+) and naive T cells from PBMC. Germline trimming: 6 bases from V, 2 bases from J; junction bases outside gene matches: 5. The CDR3 sequence holds 14 residues, the cysteine and phenylalanine included. Solely the CDR3 DNA is kept, with 42 bases framed from the first base. The germline V gene supplies CDR1 WSHSY and CDR2 SAAADI. The receptor library was made with 5' RACE. TCRdb shows the sequencer as Illumina HiSeq 2000. A universal primer binding site was introduced by template switching, and a unique molecular identifier was present in the final cDNA, enabling accurate counting of TCR cDNA molecules. Specific primers in the conserved constant-segment region were used to synthesize first-strand cDNA for the TCR alpha and beta chains. To control for contamination, every cDNA library carried two barcodes: a SMART-Mk sample barcode plus Illumina barcodes. Two successive PCR steps introduced TruSeq adapter sequences along with Illumina sample barcodes. TCR alpha and beta cDNA libraries were sequenced on the Illumina HiSeq platform with custom primers. The authors processed their data as follows. Raw reads were processed with MiGEC to extract unique molecular identifiers, and MiXCR was used to determine CDR3 positions. For each individual, recombination models were inferred using an EM algorithm with the repgenHMM and IGoR tools. The analysis of shared clonotypes was done with the tcR package in R, with sharing normalized by the product of cloneset sizes. Out-of-frame nonproductive sequences were analyzed to study raw recombination free of thymic and clonal selection effects. The public sequencing data were trimmed at Q25 with fastp and processed into clonotypes with MiXCR by TCRdb, which kept only in-frame beta chains. Merged by CDR3 protein, the rows form single entries marked with the most common genes and DNA. The V and J calls were determined by TCRdb, not by the authors. This sample has approximately 230,000 distinct CDR3 sequences in its table, and around an eighth of those were observed once. The ten top clones hold around 9% of the sample.

This TCR was recovered from a woman aged 18-29 years in good health. Sequencing input: memory (CD45RO+) T cells sorted from blood. The sample's cell subset or site, from its label and the paper: CD45RO+ enriched T cells. The V and J segments used are TRBV10-2 and TRBJ2-7; 9 junctional bases match TRBD1. This receptor carries the CDR3 CASRGRQGAYEQYF. The sequence in DNA is TGCGCCAGCAGAGGGAGACAGGGGGCCTACGAGCAGTACTTC.